This T cell receptor beta chain came from a study of blood T cell repertoires in COVID-19. Across the study: Acute-phase and convalescent COVID-19 samples originated in the United States, Italy and Spain. PBMCs, B-cell-depleted T cells, or T cells were the source of the cDNA or gDNA that made up the material.

Trimming removed 5 bases from V and 4 bases from J; junction bases left unmatched: 6. Germline V gene sequence: CDR1 MDHEN, CDR2 SYDVKM. This CDR3 is 15 amino acids long. In the original processing: Cell counts per sample came from amplifying reference gene primers. The data were produced by immunoSEQ multiplex PCR, yet TCRdb's version contains in-frame clones alone and is incomplete. The V and J calls and clone size were taken over from that table, and D and trimming were inferred from the DNA. The sample shows about 160,000 clones, over 75% of them seen only once. Sequenced input: peripheral blood. J is TRBJ1-5 and V is TRBV28; 9 bases match TRBD1. This TCR was sampled from a man in his 70s with acute or convalescent COVID-19. This chain's CDR3 is CASSTPGQGNQPQHF. CDR3 DNA sequence: TGTGCCAGCAGTACACCGGGACAGGGAAATCAGCCCCAGCATTTT.